The present T cell receptor beta chain was sequenced within a study of T cell changes during pregnancy in multiple sclerosis. Assay used: immunoSEQ multiplex PCR; TCRdb lists only in-frame clones, some missing. The data hold around 100,000 clones, with around 90% observed a single time. The sequenced sample was peripheral blood, obtained in the third trimester of pregnancy. This TCR came from a female donor with multiple sclerosis, enrolled in a pregnancy study.

For the CDR3, the DNA is TGTGCCACCAGCAGAGATTGGGGGCCCCAGGAGCCCCAGCATTTT. Translated, it gives CATSRDWGPQEPQHF. The genes are TRBV15 and TRBJ1-5, with D possibly matching TRBD1 (6 bases). Germline V gives CDR1 LNHNV, CDR2 YYDKDF (reference sequence). Trimming left V 0 bases short and J 8 bases short, with 14 bases between. The length of the CDR3 is 15 residues.